Detailed here is one TCR beta chain. In the authors' workflow: Estimates of nucleated cell counts were drawn from the amplification of reference gene primers. Measured with immunoSEQ multiplex PCR; TCRdb has only the in-frame clones, and not every one. The V and J calls and clone size are taken from that table; D and trimming were inferred from the DNA. Here the sample spans 310,000 or so clones, about 91% being singletons. The CDR3 runs 17 residues. Germline CDR1 is SNHLY and CDR2 is FYNNEI. Trimming removed 6 bases at V and 0 bases at J, with 18 bases between. Across about two dozen US areas, participants ranged in age from about 18 to 90 years. This sample was included in a study of blood T cell repertoires in COVID-19. Across the study: Samples representing acute and convalescent COVID-19 were sourced from the United States, Italy and Spain. PBMCs, B-cell-depleted T cells, or T cells were the source of the cDNA or gDNA that made up the material.

The sequence was obtained from a woman between 18 and 29 years old who had recovered from COVID-19. Sequencing used PBMCs or T cells enriched from blood (not recorded which). V is TRBV2 and J is TRBJ1-3, with D possibly being TRBD1 (6 bases). CDR3 in DNA: TGTGCCAGCAGCCTACAGGGTTACCGTAGCTCTGGAAACACCATATATTTT. The encoded protein is CASSLQGYRSSGNTIYF.